Below are 9 T cell receptor beta chains sequenced from a single sample in a study of regulatory T cells in long-lasting Graves disease. Time point given: newly diagnosed GD, antithyroid drugs for less than 3 months. The TCR library used RNA extracted from PBMCs. Arm-PCR of CDR3 regions and iRepertoire HTBI primers were used to build TCR beta libraries. From the multiplex PCR reads, TCRdb called clonotypes with MiXCR, one entry per CDR3 protein. The sample lists about 540,000 distinct CDR3 sequences, approximately 12% occurring once. Another study also made use of these data, one on T cells in Graves' hyperthyroidism and ophthalmopathy.

Source: peripheral blood mononuclear cells (PBMCs), taken at new diagnosis, from a patient treated with antithyroid drugs. The receptor set was obtained from a man younger than 45 with Graves disease.

This clonotype was observed a few times. The V gene is TRBV5-1, the J gene TRBJ1-2; D is ambiguous. The V gene's germline CDR1 is SGHRS and CDR2 YFSETQ. This CDR3 has 14 amino acids. V dropped 0 bases and J dropped 4 bases, with 10 bases sitting between them. The DNA for the CDR3 is TGCGCCAGCAGCTTGGGGGAGCTCCTCTATGGCTACACCTTC. This codes for CASSLGELLYGYTF.

This clonotype came up many times. The chain is built from TRBV19 and TRBJ1-4, with a possible D match to TRBD1 (5 bases). Trimming shortened V by 9 bases and J by 2 bases, and 16 bases separated the two germline ends. The CDR3 length is 15 residues. The V gene's germline CDR1 is LNHDA and CDR2 SQIVND (reference sequence). The CDR3 coding sequence is TGTGCCAGCCGTAGCGGGGCGCACACTAATGAAAAACTGTTTTTT. This sequence encodes CASRSGAHTNEKLFF.

Many counts were recorded for this clonotype. The chain recombines TRBV10-3 with TRBJ2-7, with 11 bases aligning to TRBD2. V lost 6 bases and J lost 4; bases outside the gene matches: 11. The V gene's germline CDR1 is ENHRY and CDR2 SYGVKD. This CDR3 is 16 amino acids long. Written as DNA, the CDR3 is TGTGCCATCAGGCCAACCGGGACTAGCGGAATTTACGAGCAGTACTTC. Protein sequence: CAIRPTGTSGIYEQYF.

This clonotype has a count of ten or more. The junction does not match germline at one end; this may be a read error. This chain connects TRBV5-1 to TRBJ2-2; no clear D. The CDR3 spans 11 residues. Germline CDR1 and CDR2: SGHRS and YFSETQ. The CDR3 bases are TGTGCCAGCAGTCGAACCGGGGAGCTGTTTTTT. Its translation is CASSRTGELFF.

The sample holds many counts of this clonotype. The chain has TRBV11-2 and TRBJ2-5; D is possibly TRBD1 or TRBD2 (5 bases each). The CDR3 is 14 residues long. In germline, CDR1 is SGHAT, CDR2 FQNNGV. V was clipped by 6 bases and J by 5 bases, with 16 bases between them. CDR3 amino acids: CASRNGTRRETQYF. CDR3 bases: TGTGCCAGCAGAAACGGGACGAGGCGGGAGACCCAGTACTTC.

This clonotype has a handful of counts. Germline is not matched at one junction end, which may reflect a read error. This chain links TRBV24-1 with TRBJ2-7; D uncertain. Germline CDR1 KGHDR, CDR2 SFDVKD. The CDR3 sequence is 8 residues long. DNA for the CDR3: TGTGCCACCAGTGAATATGGATTC. Its protein is CATSEYGF.

On this clonotype: Just one base apart from a much larger clone, this may be a read error. The genes are TRBV12-3 or TRBV12-4 and TRBJ2-1; the match to TRBD2 covers 7 bases. The CDR3 is 14 residues long. CDR3 loop: CASSLGTNYNEQLF. CDR3 nucleotides: TGTGCCAGCAGTCTCGGGACTAACTACAATGAGCAGCTCTTC.

This clonotype was seen many times. This CDR3 reads CSARDAAGENTGELFF. DNA for the CDR3: TGCAGTGCTAGAGATGCAGCGGGAGAGAACACCGGGGAGCTGTTTTTT. This chain connects TRBV20-1 to TRBJ2-2, with 8 bases lining up with TRBD2. This CDR3 comprises 16 residues. Germline CDR1 is DFQATT and CDR2 is SNEGSKA (reference sequence). V gave up 0 bases and J gave up 1 base; unmatched junction bases: 4.

Ten or more counts support this clonotype. This rearrangement joins TRBV10-3 to TRBJ2-2, with D uncertain. The CDR3 length is 13 residues. Germline V gene data show CDR1 as ENHRY and CDR2 as SYGVKD. The V end was cut by 7 bases, the J end by 0 bases, with 6 bases between. CDR3 region: CAITASNTGELFF. CDR3 DNA: TGTGCCATCACGGCCTCGAACACCGGGGAGCTGTTTTTT.